This section outlines one T cell receptor beta chain sequence together with its context. There is no known antigen for this receptor. A read error may explain this, as a much larger clone is one base away. This entry is derived from a study of T cells in Graves' hyperthyroidism and ophthalmopathy (dated by TCRdb to about 2019). For the study in its entirety: Peripheral blood samples were taken at the time of initial diagnosis, prior to any treatment. Once sampling was done, hyperthyroidism patients were given methimazole at a starting dose of 30 mg daily, whereas ophthalmopathy patients were given high-dose intravenous methylprednisolone. A discovery cohort of roughly 96 patients, roughly 43 with Graves' ophthalmopathy and approximately 55 with stable Graves' hyperthyroidism, was used to find distinguishing TCR V-J signatures. The paper reports TCR Vbeta CDR3 sequencing of fewer than 150 peripheral blood samples: around 45 ophthalmopathy, about 75 hyperthyroidism and around 17 progressor patients. Prospective prediction of ophthalmopathy was tested in an independent validation cohort consisting of roughly 19 hyperthyroidism patients and some 17 patients who later progressed to ophthalmopathy. The approximately 97 discovery patients were randomly divided into training and test sets at a 7:3 ratio. Thyroid tissue and blood T-cell repertoires from more than five Graves' hyperthyroidism patients were also compared in the study. Overall study outcomes, separate from this receptor: Most expanded thyroid clonotypes (frequency above 0.001) were also found in blood, which suggests that blood repertoires may mirror thyroid immune responses. A 13 V-J signature model separated ophthalmopathy from stable hyperthyroidism, with around 90% sensitivity and 81% to 82% specificity in cross-validation and 80%/75% in testing. During validation, the model predicted progression to ophthalmopathy a median of around six months ahead of onset, with roughly 65% sensitivity and less than 85% specificity. Sample size was not statistically predetermined, and investigators were not blinded to group allocation.

The TCR beta CDR3 regions were amplified from the RNA transcripts. A first-round RT-PCR of the TCR CDR3 used the HTBI primer set with the Qiagen OneStep RT-PCR kit. Libraries were constructed in a second round of multiplex PCR, after which size selection and purification were carried out. Sequencing of the libraries was done on an Illumina HiSeq2000 using paired-end 100 bp reads. In the source study's methods: Raw data were processed with SOAPnuke, discarding reads with adapters, uncalled bases, mean Phred below 15, or no exact constant-primer or identifier match. High-quality paired reads were merged with COPE v1.2.5, and unique nucleotide sequences were defined as clonotypes. MiTCR v1.1 was used to align the clonotypes against IMGT TRBV, TRBD and TRBJ reference segments. The analysis was restricted to V-J combinations with a frequency above 0.0001, which together covered 99% to 99.2% of the repertoires. A TCS score was defined as the ratio between F50 (clonal expansion) and ExV (chaos), using BLOSUM62-based TCRdist between CDR3 peptides within each V-J. Welch's t-statistics and random forest reduced around 550 V-J features to 13, which were used in a naive Bayes classifier (R e1071). TCRdb cleaned the public reads at Q25 with fastp, built clones with MiXCR and kept in-frame beta chains. When rows share a CDR3 protein, they turn into one entry using the most common DNA and genes. The V and J calls, along with clone size, are taken from TCRdb and not from the paper's own processing. In all, the sample holds about 480,000 distinct CDR3 sequences, and around 15% of those were seen once. In total, the top ten clones hold around 17% of the sample.

Graves' hyperthyroidism was defined as stable when no progression to ophthalmopathy occurred over 18 months of follow-up. Hyperthyroidism patients were newly diagnosed, with disease duration under 2 months, and aged 18 to 65 years. The study excluded patients with uncontrolled infections, other autoimmune diseases, pregnancy or lactation. Diagnoses were established on the basis of clinical symptoms, serum thyroxine and TRAb, thyroid ultrasound, and orbital computed tomography. PBMCs were separated from 7.5 to 10 ml of fresh peripheral blood using Ficoll-Paque density gradient centrifugation. Total RNA was extracted using Trizol reagent, and RNA quality was assessed on an Agilent 2100 Bioanalyzer. Reading from cysteine to phenylalanine, the CDR3 counts 12 amino acids. The read is trimmed to its CDR3 DNA, 36 bases read in frame from base 1. CDR1 and CDR2 are read off the germline V gene as SGHDN and FVKESK.

Rearrangement joined TRBV14 to TRBJ2-1; there is no confident call for the D gene. The receptor was isolated from a woman under 30 with Graves' hyperthyroidism. The sample consisted of blood. The CDR3 reads as follows: CTSSPSRNEQFF. The sequenced DNA is TGTACCAGCAGCCCCTCTAGGAATGAGCAGTTCTTC.